Following are 10 T cell receptor beta chains from one sample sequenced in a study of T-cell memory formation after mild COVID-19. MiXCR, applied by TCRdb to the 5' RACE reads, yields one record per CDR3 protein. The sample records 380,000 or so distinct CDR3 sequences, about an eighth being singletons. Material: PBMCs or a T cell subset sorted from them (not recorded which). The receptors derive from a man between 18 and 29 years old who had mild COVID-19 (a few samples of this study predate the infection). Cell type and time point are not known.

The table lists this clonotype with a few counts. The gene calls are TRBV5-1 and TRBJ2-3; D might be TRBD1 (5 bases). CDR1 is SGHRS and CDR2 is YFSETQ in the germline V gene. The CDR3 covers 15 residues. Trimming took off 3 bases at V and 0 bases at J, with 11 bases between the two ends. The CDR3 loop reads CASSYLGPSTDTQYF. The CDR3 DNA reads as TGCGCCAGCAGCTACCTGGGGCCTAGCACAGATACGCAGTATTTT.

The V gene is TRBV7-9, the J gene TRBJ1-4; the D is unclear. CDR3 length: 15 residues. The V end was cut by 5 bases, the J end by 8 bases, with 18 bases between. CDR1 is SEHNR, CDR2 FQNEAQ, per germline (reference sequence). The CDR3 sequence: CASSPPAEPGEKLFF. CDR3 coding DNA: TGTGCCAGCAGCCCCCCGGCCGAGCCCGGGGAAAAACTGTTTTTT.

The chain links TRBV4-1 to TRBJ2-7, with D possibly TRBD2 on 5 matching bases. Trimming took off 0 bases at V and 3 bases at J, with 6 bases between the two ends. The germline V gene has CDR1 MGHRA and CDR2 YSYEKL. The CDR3 is 13 residues long. The CDR3 sequence: CASSQDAGYEQYV. CDR3 nucleotides: TGCGCCAGCAGCCAAGATGCGGGCTACGAGCAGTACGTC.

The table lists this clonotype with many counts. The genes are TRBV18 and TRBJ1-2; D not resolved. In germline, CDR1 is KGHSH, CDR2 LQKENI. CDR3 length: 15 residues. V was trimmed by 0 bases and J by 1 base, leaving 9 bases between them. This CDR3 is CASSPPGAFNYGYTF. DNA of the CDR3: TGTGCCAGCTCACCACCGGGAGCCTTTAACTATGGCTACACCTTC.

This clonotype was observed a few times. V usage is TRBV6-5 and J usage is TRBJ1-2, with TRBD1 matching 8 bases. CDR3 length: 11 amino acids. The junction had 2 bases not matched to a gene; V was cut back by 5 bases and J by 9 bases. Germline V gives CDR1 MNHEY, CDR2 SVGAGI. For the CDR3, the DNA is TGTGCCAGCAGTGGACAGGGCAGCTACACCTTC. Translated: CASSGQGSYTF.

V is TRBV12-3 or TRBV12-4 and J is TRBJ1-2; 8 bases align to TRBD1. Losses at the gene ends were 6 bases for V and 5 bases for J; bases not matched to a gene: 5. This CDR3 is built from 13 residues. The CDR3 loop reads CASSETGVYGYTF. DNA of the CDR3: TGTGCCAGCAGCGAGACAGGGGTATATGGCTACACCTTC.

This clonotype came up a few times. V is TRBV7-9 and J is TRBJ2-5; TRBD1 or TRBD2 may be the D gene (5 bases each). V lost 5 bases and J lost 4, with 17 bases in between. There are 15 residues in the CDR3. Germline lookup yields CDR1 SEHNR and CDR2 FQNEAQ (reference sequence). The CDR3 DNA sequence: TGTGCCAGCAGCCACAGAGGGACCGAACTAGAGACCCAGTACTTC. Its translation is CASSHRGTELETQYF.

This clonotype was found a few times. The rearrangement uses TRBV4-1 and TRBJ2-7, with a tentative D call TRBD2 (5 bases). V dropped 1 base and J dropped 9 bases, with 19 bases sitting between them. The CDR3 totals 15 residues. Germline assignment: CDR1 MGHRA and CDR2 YSYEKL. CDR3 sequence reads: CASSQAGNPPSGQYF. The CDR3, as DNA: TGCGCCAGCAGCCAAGCCGGGAACCCACCCTCAGGGCAGTACTTC.

The chain carries TRBV5-1 and TRBJ2-7; D is unclear. Deletions cut 0 bases from V and 0 bases from J, with 7 bases between. This CDR3 is 14 amino acids long. Germline loops: CDR1 SGHRS, CDR2 YFSETQ. In DNA form, the CDR3 reads TGCGCCAGCAGCTTGGCAGGACGCTCCTACGAGCAGTACTTC. Residues: CASSLAGRSYEQYF.

There are many counts of this clonotype. This chain links TRBV7-2 with TRBJ1-2; D may be TRBD1 (6 bases). The CDR3 sequence is 14 residues long. Germline V gene lookup returns CDR1 SGHTA and CDR2 FQGNSA. The ends were cut back, 6 bases at V and 2 bases at J, with 13 bases in the middle. The CDR3 sequence: CASSTPGQNYGYTF. CDR3 nucleotides: TGTGCCAGCAGTACCCCGGGACAAAACTATGGCTACACCTTC.